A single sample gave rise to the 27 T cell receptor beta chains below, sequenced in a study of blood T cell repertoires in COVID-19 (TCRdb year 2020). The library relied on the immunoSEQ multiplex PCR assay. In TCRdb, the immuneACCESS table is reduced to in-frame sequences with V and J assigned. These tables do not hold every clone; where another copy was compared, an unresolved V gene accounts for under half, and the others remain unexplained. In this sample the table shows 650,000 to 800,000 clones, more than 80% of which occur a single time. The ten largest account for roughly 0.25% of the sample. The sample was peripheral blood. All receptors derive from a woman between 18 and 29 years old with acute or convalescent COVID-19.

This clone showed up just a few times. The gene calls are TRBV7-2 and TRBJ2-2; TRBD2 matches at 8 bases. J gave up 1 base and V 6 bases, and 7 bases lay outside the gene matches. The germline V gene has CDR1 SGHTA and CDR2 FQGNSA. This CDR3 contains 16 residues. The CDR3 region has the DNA TGTGCCAGCAGTTCACTAGCGGCCATGAACACCGGGGAGCTGTTTTTT. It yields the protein CASSSLAAMNTGELFF.

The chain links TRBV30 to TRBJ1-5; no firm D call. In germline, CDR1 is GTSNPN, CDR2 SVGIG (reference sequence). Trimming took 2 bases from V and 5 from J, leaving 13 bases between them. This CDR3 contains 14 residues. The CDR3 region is CAWSMESLYQPQHF. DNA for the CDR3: TGTGCCTGGAGTATGGAGTCCCTTTATCAGCCCCAGCATTTT. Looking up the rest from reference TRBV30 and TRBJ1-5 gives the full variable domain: SQTIHQWPATLVQPVGSPLSLECTVEGTSNPNLYWYRQAAGRGLQLLFYSVGIGQISSEVPQNLSASRPQDRQFILSSKKLLLSDSGFYLCAWSMESLYQPQHFGDGTRLSIL.

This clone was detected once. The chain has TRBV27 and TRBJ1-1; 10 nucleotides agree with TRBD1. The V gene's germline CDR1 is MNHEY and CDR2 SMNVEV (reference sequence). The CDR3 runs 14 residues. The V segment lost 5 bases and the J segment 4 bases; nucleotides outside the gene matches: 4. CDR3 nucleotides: TGTGCCAGCAGTGGGGACAGGGGAGTCACTGAAGCTTTCTTT. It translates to CASSGDRGVTEAFF.

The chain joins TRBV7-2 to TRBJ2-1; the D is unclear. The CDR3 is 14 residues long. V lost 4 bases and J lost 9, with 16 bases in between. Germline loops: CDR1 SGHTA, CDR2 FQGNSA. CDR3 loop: CASSSSPLGSEQFF. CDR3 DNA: TGTGCCAGCAGCTCAAGCCCCCTAGGAAGTGAGCAGTTCTTC.

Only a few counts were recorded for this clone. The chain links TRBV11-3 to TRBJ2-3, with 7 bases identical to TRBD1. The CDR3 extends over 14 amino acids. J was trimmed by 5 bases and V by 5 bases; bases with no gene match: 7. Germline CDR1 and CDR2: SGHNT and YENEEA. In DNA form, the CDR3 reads TGTGCCAGCAGCGTAGGGGGCGCGAGAGATACGCAGTATTTT. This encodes CASSVGGARDTQYF.

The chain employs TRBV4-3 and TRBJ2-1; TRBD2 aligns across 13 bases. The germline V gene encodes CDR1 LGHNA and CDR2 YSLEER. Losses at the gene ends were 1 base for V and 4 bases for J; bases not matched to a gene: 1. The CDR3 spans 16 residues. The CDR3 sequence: CASSQATSGGYNEQFF. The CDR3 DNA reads TGCGCCAGCAGCCAAGCGACTAGCGGGGGGTACAATGAGCAGTTCTTC.

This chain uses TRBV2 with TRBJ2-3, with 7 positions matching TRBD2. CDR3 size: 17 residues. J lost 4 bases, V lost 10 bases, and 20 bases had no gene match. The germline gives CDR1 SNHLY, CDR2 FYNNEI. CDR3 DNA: TGTGCCACGGGGGAGGGAGGCAGCGGGGTATCAGCAGATACGCAGTATTTT. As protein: CATGEGGSGVSADTQYF.

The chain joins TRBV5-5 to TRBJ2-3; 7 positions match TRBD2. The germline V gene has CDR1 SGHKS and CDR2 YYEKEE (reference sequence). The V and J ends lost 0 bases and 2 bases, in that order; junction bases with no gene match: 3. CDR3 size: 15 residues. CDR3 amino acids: CASSLERGDTDTQYF. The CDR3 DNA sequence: TGTGCCAGCAGCTTGGAGCGGGGTGACACAGATACGCAGTATTTT.

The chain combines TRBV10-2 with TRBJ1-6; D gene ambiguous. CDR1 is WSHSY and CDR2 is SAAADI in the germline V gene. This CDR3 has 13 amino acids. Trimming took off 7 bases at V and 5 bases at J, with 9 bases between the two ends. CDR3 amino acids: CASKDLNNSPLHF. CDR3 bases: TGCGCCAGCAAGGACTTAAATAATTCACCCCTCCACTTT.

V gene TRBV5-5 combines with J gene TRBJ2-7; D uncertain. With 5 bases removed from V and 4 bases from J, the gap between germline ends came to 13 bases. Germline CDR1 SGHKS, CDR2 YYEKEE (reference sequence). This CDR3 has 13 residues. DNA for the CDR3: TGTGCCAGCAGGCTGGCATCAGGTTACGAGCAGTACTTC. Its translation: CASRLASGYEQYF.

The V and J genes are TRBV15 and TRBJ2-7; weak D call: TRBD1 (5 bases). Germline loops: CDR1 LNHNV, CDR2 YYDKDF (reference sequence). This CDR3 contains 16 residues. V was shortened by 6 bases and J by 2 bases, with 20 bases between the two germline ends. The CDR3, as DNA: TGTGCCACCAGTGACCCGGCTCGTGGACACCCCTACGAGCAGTACTTC. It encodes CATSDPARGHPYEQYF. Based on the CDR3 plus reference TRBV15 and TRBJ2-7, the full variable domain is DAMVIQNPRYQVTQFGKPVTLSCSQTLNHNVMYWYQQKSSQAPKLLFHYYDKDFNNEADTPDNFQSRRPNTSFCFLDIRSPGLGDTAMYLCATSDPARGHPYEQYFGPGTRLTVT.

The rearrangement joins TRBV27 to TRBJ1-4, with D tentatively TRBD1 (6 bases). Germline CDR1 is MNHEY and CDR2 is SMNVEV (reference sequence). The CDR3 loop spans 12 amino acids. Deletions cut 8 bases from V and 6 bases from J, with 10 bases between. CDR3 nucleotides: TGTGCCAGCGGGACAACGGATGAAAAACTGTTTTTT. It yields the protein CASGTTDEKLFF.

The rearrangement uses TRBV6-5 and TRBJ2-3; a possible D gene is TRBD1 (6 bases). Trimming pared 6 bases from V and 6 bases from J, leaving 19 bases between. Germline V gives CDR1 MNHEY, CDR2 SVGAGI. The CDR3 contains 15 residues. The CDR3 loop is CASSPGAYVFDTQYF. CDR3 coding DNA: TGTGCCAGCAGCCCAGGGGCCTACGTGTTTGATACGCAGTATTTT.

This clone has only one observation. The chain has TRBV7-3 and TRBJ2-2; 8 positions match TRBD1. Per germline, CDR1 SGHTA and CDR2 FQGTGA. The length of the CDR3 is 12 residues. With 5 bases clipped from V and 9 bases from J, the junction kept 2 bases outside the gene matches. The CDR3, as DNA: TGTGCCAGCAGCAGACAGGGGCGGGAGCTGTTTTTT. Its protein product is CASSRQGRELFF.

This CDR3 is CASSLTPGEFTEAFF. The CDR3 DNA reads as TGCGCCAGCAGCTTGACCCCCGGGGAGTTCACTGAAGCTTTCTTT. The rearrangement uses TRBV5-1 and TRBJ1-1; the D is unclear. The CDR3 is 15 amino acids. Deletions cut 1 base from V and 4 bases from J, with 14 bases between. In germline, CDR1 is SGHRS, CDR2 YFSETQ.

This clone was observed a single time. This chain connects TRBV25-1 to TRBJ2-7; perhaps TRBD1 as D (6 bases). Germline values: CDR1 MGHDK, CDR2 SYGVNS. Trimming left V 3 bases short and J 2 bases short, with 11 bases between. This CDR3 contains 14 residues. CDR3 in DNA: TGTGCCAGCAGTGACCATGGACAGACCTACGAGCAGTACTTC. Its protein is CASSDHGQTYEQYF.

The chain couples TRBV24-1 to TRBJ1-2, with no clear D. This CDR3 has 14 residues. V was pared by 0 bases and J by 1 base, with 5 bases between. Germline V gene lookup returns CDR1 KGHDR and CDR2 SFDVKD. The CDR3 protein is CATSDLSVNYGYTF. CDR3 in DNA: TGTGCCACCAGTGATTTGTCGGTTAACTATGGCTACACCTTC.

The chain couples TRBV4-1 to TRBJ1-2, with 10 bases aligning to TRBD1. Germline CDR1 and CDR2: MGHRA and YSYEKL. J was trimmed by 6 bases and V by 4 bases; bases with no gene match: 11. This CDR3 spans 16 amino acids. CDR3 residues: CASSPVVWDRGNGYTF. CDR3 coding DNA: TGCGCCAGCAGCCCCGTAGTCTGGGACAGGGGAAATGGCTACACCTTC.

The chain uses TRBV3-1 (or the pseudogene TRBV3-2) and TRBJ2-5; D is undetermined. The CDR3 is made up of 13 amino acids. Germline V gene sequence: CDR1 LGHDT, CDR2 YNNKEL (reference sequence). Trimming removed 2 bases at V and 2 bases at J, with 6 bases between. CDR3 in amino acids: CASSQRSQETQYF. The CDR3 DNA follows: TGTGCCAGCAGCCAAAGGAGTCAAGAGACCCAGTACTTC.

The CDR3 bases are TGTGCCAGCAGTTTCCGGGTTGAAGAAAAACTGTTTTTT. It yields the protein CASSFRVEEKLFF. The chain is built from TRBV12-3 or TRBV12-4 and TRBJ1-4, with D unresolved. The CDR3 spans 13 residues. Trimming cost V 3 bases and J 8 bases, with 10 bases left between them.

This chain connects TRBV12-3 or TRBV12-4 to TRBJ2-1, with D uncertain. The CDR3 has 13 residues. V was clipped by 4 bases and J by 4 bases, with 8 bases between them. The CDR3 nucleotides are TGTGCCAGCAGTTCGGCGGATTACAATGAGCAGTTCTTC. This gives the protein CASSSADYNEQFF.

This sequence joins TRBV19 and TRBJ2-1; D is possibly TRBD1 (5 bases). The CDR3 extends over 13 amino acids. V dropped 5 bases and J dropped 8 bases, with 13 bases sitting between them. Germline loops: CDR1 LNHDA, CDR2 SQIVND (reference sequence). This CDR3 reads CASSLTPGHEQFF. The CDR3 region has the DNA TGTGCCAGTAGTCTTACCCCAGGGCATGAGCAGTTCTTC.

The CDR3 is CASSMEDPYGYTF. The CDR3 region has the DNA TGTGCCAGTAGTATGGAGGACCCCTATGGCTACACCTTC. The V and J genes are TRBV19 and TRBJ1-2; D is unresolved. Trimming removed 3 bases from V and 4 bases from J, with 9 bases in between. The CDR3 contains 13 residues. The V gene's germline CDR1 is LNHDA and CDR2 SQIVND (reference sequence). Full variable domain (outside the CDR3, taken from reference TRBV19 and TRBJ1-2): DGGITQSPKYLFRKEGQNVTLSCEQNLNHDAMYWYRQDPGQGLRLIYYSQIVNDFQKGDIAEGYSVSREKKESFPLTVTSAQKNPTAFYLCASSMEDPYGYTFGSGTRLTVV.

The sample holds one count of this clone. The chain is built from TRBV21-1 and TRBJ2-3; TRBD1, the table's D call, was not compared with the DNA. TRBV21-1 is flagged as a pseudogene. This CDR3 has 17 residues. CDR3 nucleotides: TGTGCCCGACGGACGATACCGGGACACCATCGCACAGATACGCAGTATTTT. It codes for CARRTIPGHHRTDTQYF.

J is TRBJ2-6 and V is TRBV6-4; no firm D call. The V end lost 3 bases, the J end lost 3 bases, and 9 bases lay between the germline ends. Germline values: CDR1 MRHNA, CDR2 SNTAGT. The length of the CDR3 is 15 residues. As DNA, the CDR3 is TGTGCCAGCAGTGAGCAGGTTGGTGGGGCCAACGTCCTGACTTTC. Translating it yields CASSEQVGGANVLTF.

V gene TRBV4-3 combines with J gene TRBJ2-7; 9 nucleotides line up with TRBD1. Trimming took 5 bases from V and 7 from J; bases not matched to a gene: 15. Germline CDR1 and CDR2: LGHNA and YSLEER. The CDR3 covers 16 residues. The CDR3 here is CASSKAGGTGSYEQYF. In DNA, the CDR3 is TGCGCCAGCAGCAAAGCCGGAGGGACAGGGTCTTATGAGCAGTACTTC.

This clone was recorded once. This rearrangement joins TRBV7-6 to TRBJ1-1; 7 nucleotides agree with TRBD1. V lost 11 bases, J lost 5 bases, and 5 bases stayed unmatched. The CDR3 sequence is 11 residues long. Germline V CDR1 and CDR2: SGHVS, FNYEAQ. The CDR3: CAASTGTEAFF. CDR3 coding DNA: TGTGCCGCCTCGACAGGGACTGAAGCTTTCTTT.